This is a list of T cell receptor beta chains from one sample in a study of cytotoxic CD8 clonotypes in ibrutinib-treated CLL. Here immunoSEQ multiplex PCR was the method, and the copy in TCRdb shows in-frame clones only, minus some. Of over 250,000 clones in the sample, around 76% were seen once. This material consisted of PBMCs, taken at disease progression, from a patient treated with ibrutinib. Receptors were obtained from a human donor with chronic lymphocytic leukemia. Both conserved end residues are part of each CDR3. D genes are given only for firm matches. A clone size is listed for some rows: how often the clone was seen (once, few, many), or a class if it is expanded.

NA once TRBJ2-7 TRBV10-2 TGCGCCAGCAGGGCAGGGATCGAGCAGTACTTC CASRAGIEQYF
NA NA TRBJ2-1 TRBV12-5 TGTGCTAGTGGGCCGAGGGTCAATGAGCAGTTCTTC CASGPRVNEQFF
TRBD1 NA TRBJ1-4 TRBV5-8 TGTGCCAGCAGCTTGAGCAGGGACAGGGAAAAACTGTTTTTT CASSLSRDREKLFF
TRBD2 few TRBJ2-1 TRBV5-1 TGCGCCAGCAGGTCACTAGCGGGGGATTACAATGAGCAGTTCTTC CASRSLAGDYNEQFF
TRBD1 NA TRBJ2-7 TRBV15 TGTGCCACCAGCCCGGGACAGATTAACTACGAGCAGTACTTC CATSPGQINYEQYF
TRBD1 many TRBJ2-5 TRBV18 TGTGCCAGCTCACCGACAGGGGCCATCCAAGAGACCCAGTACTTC CASSPTGAIQETQYF
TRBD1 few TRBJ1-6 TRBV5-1 TGCGCCAGCAGCCTCTCCTTTACAGGGGGCGATTCACCCCTCCACTTT CASSLSFTGGDSPLHF
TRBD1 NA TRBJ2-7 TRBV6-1 TGTGCCAGCAGTGAGGATTGGAGACAGGGGCTTGTGGAGCAGTACTTC CASSEDWRQGLVEQYF
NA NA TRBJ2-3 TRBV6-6 TGTGCCAGCAGGGCGAATCGACTCGATACGCAGTATTTT CASRANRLDTQYF
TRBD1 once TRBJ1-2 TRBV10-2 TGCGCCAGCAGTGAGTTGGGACAGGGTGGGTTGGGGGGCTACACCTTC CASSELGQGGLGGYTF
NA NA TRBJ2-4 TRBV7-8 TGTGCCAGCAGCTCCCGACGCGTTGCAATAGCCAAAAACATTCAGTACTTC CASSSRRVAIAKNIQYF
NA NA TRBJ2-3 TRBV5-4 TGTGCCAGCAGCTTGGGGTGGGGAGATACGCAGTATTTT CASSLGWGDTQYF
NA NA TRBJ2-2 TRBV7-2 TGTGCCAGCAGCTTCAGAAGGAACACCGGGGAGCTGTTTTTT CASSFRRNTGELFF
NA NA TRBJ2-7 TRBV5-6 TGTGCCAGCAGCTTGTCCCTTGATTACGAGCAGTACTTC CASSLSLDYEQYF
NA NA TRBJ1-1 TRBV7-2 TGTGCCAGCAGCTTAGGAACAGCGAACACTGAAGCTTTCTTT CASSLGTANTEAFF
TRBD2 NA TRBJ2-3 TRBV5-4 TGTGCCAGCAGCTCTCCGGGACTACCCCCAGATACGCAGTATTTT CASSSPGLPPDTQYF
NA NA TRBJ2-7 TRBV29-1 TGCAGCGTGGCGGGGGCTAGCGAGCACTACGAGCAGTACTTC CSVAGASEHYEQYF
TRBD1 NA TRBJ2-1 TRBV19 TGTGCCAGCTCAAGACAGGGGGCTTGGAATGAGCAGTTCTTC CASSRQGAWNEQFF